The 15 T cell receptor beta chains below were found in one sample sequenced in a study of shared clonotypes between healthy human individuals. The table came from immunoSEQ multiplex PCR; TCRdb's copy has only in-frame clones and leaves some out. The sample shows roughly 110,000 clones, more than 65% of them seen only once. The material sequenced was memory CD8+ T cells sorted from blood. Subset noted: CD45RO+ cells pooled with CCR7-negative TemRA cells. Receptors were obtained from a woman in her 30s in good health.

The chain recombines TRBV7-6 with TRBJ2-3; D gene ambiguous. CDR1 and CDR2 (germline): SGHVS, FNYEAQ. The CDR3 sequence is 15 residues long. V lost 5 bases to trimming and J lost 4 bases, with 16 bases between them. The CDR3 loop reads CASSKQTFRSDTQYF. The CDR3 coding sequence is TGTGCCAGCAGCAAACAGACCTTTAGATCAGATACGCAGTATTTT. Combining the CDR3 with reference TRBV7-6 and TRBJ2-3 gives the whole variable domain GAGVSQSPRYKVTKRGQDVALRCDPISGHVSLYWYRQALGQGPEFLTYFNYEAQQDKSGLPNDRFSAERPEGSISTLTIQRTEQRDSAMYRCASSKQTFRSDTQYFGPGTRLTVL.

V and J are TRBV5-1 and TRBJ2-3; 8 positions agree with TRBD2. The CDR3 sequence is 13 residues long. With 5 bases clipped from V and 8 bases from J, the junction kept 7 bases outside the gene matches. Germline CDR1 reads SGHRS; CDR2 reads YFSETQ. As DNA, the CDR3 is TGCGCCAGCAGTTCCCCGGCGGGAGGTACGCAGTATTTT. Its protein is CASSSPAGGTQYF.

The CDR3 is CASSLGPYQGGRSEAFF. Written as DNA, the CDR3 is TGCGCCAGCAGCTTGGGTCCTTATCAAGGGGGAAGGAGTGAAGCTTTCTTT. The gene calls are TRBV5-1 and TRBJ1-1; D is possibly TRBD1 (6 bases). CDR1 is SGHRS, CDR2 YFSETQ, per germline. With 0 bases removed from V and 7 bases from J, the gap between germline ends came to 22 bases. The CDR3 sequence is 17 residues long.

The chain is built from TRBV27 and TRBJ1-1; no clear D gene. CDR1 and CDR2 from the germline V gene are MNHEY and SMNVEV (reference sequence). The CDR3 runs to 14 residues. V was clipped by 1 base and J by 3 bases, with 9 bases between them. The CDR3 spells CASSLFLGDTEAFF. The CDR3 nucleotides read TGTGCCAGCAGTTTATTTCTGGGAGACACTGAAGCTTTCTTT.

This clone was seen at least ten times. This chain uses TRBV6-6 with TRBJ1-2; D possibly corresponds to TRBD1 (5 bases). There are 14 residues in the CDR3. Deletions cut 3 bases from V and 6 bases from J, with 14 bases between. Germline assignment: CDR1 MNHNY and CDR2 SVGAGI (reference sequence). Here the CDR3 reads CASSYQGGSDGYTF. The CDR3 coding sequence is TGTGCCAGCAGTTATCAGGGCGGGTCTGATGGCTACACCTTC.

The chain employs TRBV4-1 and TRBJ2-1, with 10 bases aligning to TRBD2. Germline trimming cut 3 bases from V and 9 bases from J; bases unmatched to any gene: 14. Germline assignment: CDR1 MGHRA and CDR2 YSYEKL. CDR3 length: 17 amino acids. DNA of the CDR3: TGCGCCAGCAGCCAGGGGGAGGCTAGCGGGAGACATAGTGAGCAGTTCTTC. Amino acids: CASSQGEASGRHSEQFF.

The V gene is TRBV4-1, the J gene TRBJ2-7; D not certain. Trimming took off 1 base at V and 4 bases at J, with 23 bases between the two ends. In germline, CDR1 is MGHRA, CDR2 YSYEKL. The CDR3 extends over 18 amino acids. The DNA for the CDR3 is TGCGCCAGCAGCCAAGGATACTTGAAAAGCACCCTTCCTTACGAGCAGTACTTC. Protein product: CASSQGYLKSTLPYEQYF.

The gene calls are TRBV27 and TRBJ1-5, with no clear D. There are 14 residues in the CDR3. The germline gives CDR1 MNHEY, CDR2 SMNVEV (reference sequence). With 6 bases removed from V and 7 bases from J, the gap between germline ends came to 16 bases. The CDR3 region has the DNA TGTGCCAGCAGCTTTACCCCCTCCCACCAGCCCCAGCATTTT. The encoded protein is CASSFTPSHQPQHF.

The chain recombines TRBV4-2 with TRBJ1-1; 8 nucleotides align to TRBD1. This CDR3 has 13 amino acids. CDR1 is LGHNA, CDR2 YNFKEQ, per germline. V was clipped by 10 bases and J by 2 bases; unmatched bases: 6. CDR3 nucleotide sequence: TGTGCCACCCCCGGGACAGGTAACACTGAAGCTTTCTTT. The encoded protein is CATPGTGNTEAFF.

The rearrangement uses TRBV9 and TRBJ2-7, with D hard to call. The germline V gene has CDR1 SGDLS and CDR2 YYNGEE. V lost 3 bases, J lost 2 bases, and 15 bases lay in between. The CDR3 loop spans 15 amino acids. The CDR3: CASSATPGSTYEQYF. In DNA form, the CDR3 reads TGTGCCAGCAGCGCCACCCCGGGCAGTACCTACGAGCAGTACTTC.

This clone appeared a single time. The chain links TRBV11-3 to TRBJ2-6; TRBD1 might be the D (6 bases). The germline V gene encodes CDR1 SGHNT and CDR2 YENEEA. The CDR3 totals 15 residues. V was shortened by 2 bases and J by 8 bases, with 13 bases between the two germline ends. CDR3 sequence reads: CASSLTGLGTNVLTF. The CDR3 nucleotides read TGTGCCAGCAGCTTAACAGGGTTGGGAACCAACGTCCTGACTTTC.

The chain joins TRBV2 to TRBJ1-4, with a weak D call TRBD1 (6 bases). V was clipped by 1 base and J by 15 bases, with 9 bases between them. The CDR3 length is 11 residues. Germline assignment: CDR1 SNHLY and CDR2 FYNNEI. Here the CDR3 reads CASSEEGHVFF. CDR3 nucleotide sequence: TGTGCCAGCAGTGAAGAGGGACACGTGTTTTTT.

This clone has just one count. This rearrangement joins TRBV11-3 to TRBJ2-7; 10 positions match TRBD2. There are 16 residues in the CDR3. CDR1 is SGHNT and CDR2 is YENEEA in the germline V gene. Germline trimming cut 4 bases from V and 0 bases from J; bases unmatched to any gene: 6. CDR3 sequence (DNA): TGTGCCAGCAGCTACGGACTAGCGGATAACTCCTACGAGCAGTACTTC. It translates to CASSYGLADNSYEQYF.

The rearrangement uses TRBV5-5 and TRBJ2-7, with D perhaps TRBD2 (6 bases). This CDR3 spans 15 amino acids. V lost 4 bases, J lost 3 bases, and 17 bases lay in between. Germline V gene data show CDR1 as SGHKS and CDR2 as YYEKEE (reference sequence). CDR3 DNA: TGTGCCAGCAGCCTTCTAGCGAGGGAGGACTACGAGCAGTACTTC. Its translation is CASSLLAREDYEQYF.

This clone has only a few counts. The chain combines TRBV9 with TRBJ2-1; D possibly matches TRBD1 or TRBD2 (5 bases each). Germline CDR1 reads SGDLS; CDR2 reads YYNGEE. Trimming pared 3 bases from V and 4 bases from J, leaving 14 bases between. The CDR3 has 15 residues. CDR3 in amino acids: CASSAWTGAYNEQFF. The CDR3 nucleotides read TGTGCCAGCAGCGCCTGGACCGGGGCTTACAATGAGCAGTTCTTC.